Listed below are T cell receptor beta chains from one sample, sequenced in a study of response to subunit inactivated influenza vaccine. TCRdb analysed the RT-PCR reads with MiXCR anew, one entry per CDR3 protein. The table shows fewer than 600,000 distinct CDR3 sequences, with around 7.7% occurring only once. The specimen was PBMCs from blood, collected around 25 months after vaccination. Receptors originate from a man aged 50 to 69 who received an inactivated influenza vaccine. Both conserved end residues are part of each CDR3. The order of the fields is V gene, clone size, J gene, D gene, CDR3 DNA, CDR3 protein. The D gene is left open where the match is weak. Clone sizes are given selectively: once, few, many, or a class where the clone is expanded.

TRBV20-1	few	TRBJ2-1	-	TGCAGTGCTAGAGTAGCTACCTACAATGAGCAGTTCTTC	CSARVATYNEQFF
TRBV5-1	many	TRBJ2-7	-	TGCGCCAGCAGCTTGGACGGGGTCCGTTCCTACGAGCAGTACTTC	CASSLDGVRSYEQYF
TRBV6-1	few	TRBJ2-2	-	TGTGCCAGCAGTCGGACGGCCGGGGAGCTGTTTTTT	CASSRTAGELFF
TRBV30	many	TRBJ1-2	-	TGTGCCTGGAGTGTTCAGATGTATGGCTACACCTTC	CAWSVQMYGYTF
TRBV29-1	many	TRBJ2-6	-	TGCAGCGGGGACATCTCTGGGGCCAACGTCCTGACTTTC	CSGDISGANVLTF
TRBV20-1	-	TRBJ1-2	-	TGCAGTGCTAGAGTCCTCGGGGGACCCTTTAACTATGGCTACACCTTC	CSARVLGGPFNYGYTF
TRBV6-2/TRBV6-3	-	TRBJ1-5	-	TGTGCCAGCAACCGGGGGTCAAGGCAGCCCCAGCATTTT	CASNRGSRQPQHF
TRBV12-3/TRBV12-4	-	TRBJ1-2	TRBD1	TGTGCCAGCAGTTTAATTGCAGGGGGCGATGGCTACACCTTC	CASSLIAGGDGYTF
TRBV6-2/TRBV6-3	many	TRBJ2-7	-	TGTGCCAGCAGGCGACTTGCCGGTGGGTTCGACGAGCAGTACTTC	CASRRLAGGFDEQYF
TRBV28	many	TRBJ2-2	TRBD2	TGTGCCAGCAGCGGTAGCGGGATTTTTGACACCGGGGAGCTGTTTTTT	CASSGSGIFDTGELFF
TRBV14	few	TRBJ2-5	-	TGTGCCAGCAGCCAGGGGTGGACCCAGTACTTC	CASSQGWTQYF
TRBV4-2	-	TRBJ2-1	-	TGTGCCAGCAGCCAAGATCCCGGTCTAGCTCTCTCCAATGAGCAGTTCTTC	CASSQDPGLALSNEQFF
TRBV6-5	few	TRBJ1-2	-	TGTGCCAGCAGTTACCGACCGAGTTCTGGCTACACCTTC	CASSYRPSSGYTF
TRBV11-2	many	TRBJ1-4	-	TGTGCCAGCAGCCAGGACTACAGCCAGGGTCCAAAACTGTTTTTT	CASSQDYSQGPKLFF
TRBV24-1	-	TRBJ1-2	-	TGTGCCACCAGTGATTTCGACCGAGCGGGCGGCTACACCTTC	CATSDFDRAGGYTF
TRBV10-3	few	TRBJ2-3	-	TGTGCCATATTAGGGTCCAGCACAGATACGCAGTATTTT	CAILGSSTDTQYF